This paragraph covers one T cell receptor (beta chain) sequence. Losses at the gene ends were 5 bases for V and 0 bases for J; bases not matched to a gene: 3. This CDR3 comprises 14 residues. Germline V gene sequence: CDR1 MNHEY, CDR2 SMNVEV (reference sequence). Generated by immunoSEQ multiplex PCR, the TCRdb table keeps only in-frame clones and is missing some. The sample lists some 250,000 clones, about nine tenths occurring once. The record originates from a study of blood T cell repertoires in COVID-19. Study information: Researchers got acute and convalescent COVID-19 samples from the United States, Italy and Spain. PBMCs, B-cell-depleted T cells, or T cells were the source of the cDNA or gDNA that made up the material.

The sample consisted of PBMCs or T cells enriched from blood (not recorded which). This chain connects TRBV27 to TRBJ2-7; 8 bases are a match to TRBD1. The receptor's source is a woman aged 25 to 39 with acute COVID-19. The CDR3 region has the DNA TGTGCCAGCAGTGCAGGGGGCAGCTCCTACGAGCAGTACTTC. Protein sequence: CASSAGGSSYEQYF.